These T cell receptor beta chains were read from a single sample in a study of blood T cells in healthy people across ages. One entry per CDR3 protein, called by TCRdb with MiXCR from the 5' RACE reads. The data show almost 1 million distinct CDR3 sequences, with roughly half seen just once and 20% to 25% held by the top ten. The sample consisted of blood. The origin of the receptors is a woman in her sixties or seventies in good health. Each CDR3 is given with its conserved first and last residue. Each record gives: J gene, V gene, D gene, clone size, CDR3 DNA, CDR3 protein. The D gene is left open where the match is weak. Not all rows give a size; the values are once, few, many and, for expanded clones, a class.

TRBJ2-7	TRBV7-7	NA	few	TGTGCCAGCAGTCACGGGGCGGGCCCCTACGAGCAGTACTTC	CASSHGAGPYEQYF
TRBJ1-5	TRBV12-3/TRBV12-4	NA	few	TGTGCCAGCAGTTTAGGGATTCTGGCCCAGCATTTT	CASSLGILAQHF
TRBJ2-1	TRBV7-8	NA	once	TGTGCCAGCAGCTTTGACGGTACCTACAATGAGCAGTTCTTC	CASSFDGTYNEQFF
TRBJ2-7	TRBV4-1	NA	few	TGCGCCAGCAGCCAAGGGAATAGCGGATTTTTTTACGAGCAGTACTTC	CASSQGNSGFFYEQYF
TRBJ1-2	TRBV20-1	NA	NA	TGCAGTACTACTGGATCGGGCTACACCTTC	CSTTGSGYTF
TRBJ2-7	TRBV29-1	NA	NA	TGCAGCGTTGAACCAGGCCAGCGGAGCTCCTACAATGAGCAGTACTTC	CSVEPGQRSSYNEQYF
TRBJ2-7	TRBV7-2	NA	NA	TGTGCCAGCAGCTTAGAGGCTTTAGGGGCTGGGTGGGGCTACGAGCAGTACTTC	CASSLEALGAGWGYEQYF
TRBJ1-2	TRBV5-4	NA	few	TGTGCCAGCAGTTCCGACGGAAACTATGGCTACACCTTC	CASSSDGNYGYTF
TRBJ2-1	TRBV5-1	NA	NA	TGCGCCAGCAGCTTGGCCCCGAGTGGGACCTACAATGAGCAGTTCTTC	CASSLAPSGTYNEQFF
TRBJ1-2	TRBV21-1	NA	NA	TGTGCCAGCACCAGAACCCGCTATGGCTACACCTTC	CASTRTRYGYTF
TRBJ2-7	TRBV9	NA	NA	TGTGCCAGCAGCGCGGGAGTTTCAGGCCAAGAGCAGTACTTC	CASSAGVSGQEQYF
TRBJ2-3	TRBV2	TRBD1	few	TGTGCCAGCAGCGGACAGGGAGGCACAGATACGCAGTATTTT	CASSGQGGTDTQYF
TRBJ2-3	TRBV12-3/TRBV12-4	NA	NA	TGTGCCAGCAGTTCCACGGATACAAGCACAGATACGCAGTATTTT	CASSSTDTSTDTQYF
TRBJ1-2	TRBV21-1	NA	NA	TGTGCCGAACTCACCCGGAGCAGAGCCCCTGGCCATGGCTACACCTTC	CAELTRSRAPGHGYTF
TRBJ2-3	TRBV12-3/TRBV12-4	NA	NA	TGTGCCAGCAGTTTAGGGGGGGACGGGAGCACAGATACGCAGTATTTT	CASSLGGDGSTDTQYF
TRBJ1-2	TRBV7-2	TRBD1	few	TGTGCCAGCAGCTTATGGGACAGGACATTCGGCTATGGCTACACCTTC	CASSLWDRTFGYGYTF
TRBJ2-7	TRBV27	TRBD2	NA	TGTGCCAGCAGTTCTGGGACTAGCGGGCACGACGAGCAGTACTTC	CASSSGTSGHDEQYF
TRBJ2-3	TRBV12-3/TRBV12-4	NA	many	TGTGCCAGCAGTTTAGAGTCTGTTACAGATACGCAGTATTTT	CASSLESVTDTQYF
TRBJ2-2	TRBV10-3	TRBD1	NA	TGTGCCATAACAGGGGAAAACACCGGGGAGCTGTTTTTT	CAITGENTGELFF
TRBJ2-7	TRBV28	TRBD1	NA	TGTGCCAGCAGTTCCCGAAGACAGGGCGTTCCCAACGAGCAGTACTTC	CASSSRRQGVPNEQYF
TRBJ2-5	TRBV7-9	NA	NA	TGTGCCAGCAGCGGCCTAGACAGAGAGACCCAGTACTTC	CASSGLDRETQYF
TRBJ2-1	TRBV18	NA	NA	TGTGCCAGCCTTCCGGGAAGCGCGGACTACAATGAGCAGTTCTTC	CASLPGSADYNEQFF
TRBJ2-1	TRBV4-2	NA	few	TGTGCCAGCGGTACCAGCGATTCCAATTTCGGGGTTGAGCAGTTCTTC	CASGTSDSNFGVEQFF
TRBJ1-4	TRBV4-1	TRBD1	NA	TGCGCCAGCAGCACGGGACAGGGGGTCGAAGGTGAAAAACTGTTTTTT	CASSTGQGVEGEKLFF
TRBJ1-2	TRBV6-1	NA	few	TGTGCCAGCAGTCCAGTCGGGGGGGTAGGAGAGTATGGCTACACCTTC	CASSPVGGVGEYGYTF
TRBJ2-7	TRBV5-1	NA	few	TGCGCCAGCAGCTCTCCACAGGGTAGGCCCTCCTACGAGCAGTACTTC	CASSSPQGRPSYEQYF
TRBJ1-4	TRBV2	TRBD1	NA	TGTGCCAGCAGTGAAGCGAGGGGGCGATTTGAAAAACTGTTTTTT	CASSEARGRFEKLFF
TRBJ2-1	TRBV10-3	NA	few	TGTGCCGCCCAATCCCGGGGGACCTACAATGAGCAGTTCTTC	CAAQSRGTYNEQFF
TRBJ2-5	TRBV7-2	NA	NA	TGTGCCAGCAGCCCCAGTACTTTCCAAGAGACCCAGTACTTC	CASSPSTFQETQYF
TRBJ1-2	TRBV6-6	NA	once	TGTGCCAGCAGTTGGGTATTTGAGAACTATGGCTACACCTTC	CASSWVFENYGYTF
TRBJ1-2	TRBV20-1	NA	NA	TGCAGTGCTTCAAAATGGGACAACTATGGCTACACCTTC	CSASKWDNYGYTF
TRBJ2-1	TRBV6-2/TRBV6-3	NA	NA	TGTGCCAGCAGCGCGACCCACCCCAATGAGCAGTTCTTC	CASSATHPNEQFF
TRBJ2-1	TRBV11-2	NA	NA	TGTGCCAGCAGCCCTCAGTACAATGAGCAGTTCTTC	CASSPQYNEQFF
TRBJ1-2	TRBV5-1	NA	few	TGCGCCAGCAGCTTGGGGCCGGCATCGGCTAACTATGGCTACACCTTC	CASSLGPASANYGYTF
TRBJ2-5	TRBV28	TRBD2	NA	TGTGCCAGCCTCCGGGGACTAGCGGCTCAAGAGACCCAGTACTTC	CASLRGLAAQETQYF
TRBJ2-3	TRBV5-1	NA	NA	TGCGCCAGCAGCTCCGGGGGGCTGGATACGCAGTATTTT	CASSSGGLDTQYF
TRBJ2-5	TRBV11-2	NA	few	TGTGCCAGCAGCTCCCAAGGGAGACCGCAAGAGACCCAGTACTTC	CASSSQGRPQETQYF
TRBJ2-7	TRBV27	NA	NA	TGTGCCAGCAGTTTCGGTGACAGGAGCTCCTACGAGCAGTACTTC	CASSFGDRSSYEQYF
TRBJ1-4	TRBV7-2	TRBD1	many	TGTGCCAGCAGCATGGGGACAGGGCATGAAAAACTGTTTTTT	CASSMGTGHEKLFF
TRBJ2-3	TRBV29-1	TRBD2	many	TGCAGCGTTCCTAGCGGGACTGATACGCAGTATTTT	CSVPSGTDTQYF
TRBJ1-1	TRBV5-6	NA	NA	TGTGCCAGCAGCTGGAGGGCAGCGAAGGAAGCTTTCTTT	CASSWRAAKEAFF
TRBJ2-7	TRBV18	NA	NA	TGTGCCAGCTCACCGAAGGGGTCGGGCGAGCAGTACTTC	CASSPKGSGEQYF
TRBJ2-7	TRBV25-1	TRBD1	few	TGTGCCAGCAGTGAACCGGGACAGGCCTACGAGCAGTACTTC	CASSEPGQAYEQYF
TRBJ2-3	TRBV6-6	NA	NA	TGTGCCAGCACCGACAGCGCAACTGATACGCAGTATTTT	CASTDSATDTQYF
TRBJ2-2	TRBV15	NA	NA	TGTGCCACCAGCAGAGACCCCGCCTCTGGGGAGCTGTTTTTT	CATSRDPASGELFF
TRBJ2-7	TRBV9	NA	NA	TGTGCCAGCACCGGAGGGGGCTTTCTGTACTTC	CASTGGGFLYF
TRBJ2-1	TRBV20-1	NA	NA	TGCAGTGCTAGAGATAGGTGGCAGGGGAACAATGAGCAGTTCTTC	CSARDRWQGNNEQFF
TRBJ2-7	TRBV28	TRBD2	few	TGTGCCAGCAGTTCTCCTAGCGGGAGTCGACACGAGCAGTACTTC	CASSSPSGSRHEQYF
TRBJ2-5	TRBV7-9	NA	NA	TGTGCCAGCAGCTTCCTAGTCACCCAGTACTTC	CASSFLVTQYF
TRBJ2-5	TRBV27	NA	few	TGTGCCAGCAGTCCTAACGGCGCGGAGACCCAGTACTTC	CASSPNGAETQYF
TRBJ2-5	TRBV12-3/TRBV12-4	NA	NA	TGTGCCAGCAGTTTAGCCCCTAGTGGGGTGACCCAGTACTTC	CASSLAPSGVTQYF
TRBJ1-2	TRBV28	NA	NA	TGTGCCAGCAGGAAACCCGGTGGGGGCTACACCTTC	CASRKPGGGYTF
TRBJ2-7	TRBV14	NA	NA	TGTGCCAGCAGTCTTATAAGGGACGGCTACGAGCAGTACTTC	CASSLIRDGYEQYF
TRBJ2-2	TRBV10-2	TRBD2	many	TGCGCCAGCAGCCTGACCGCGGGGGAACTGTTTTTT	CASSLTAGELFF
TRBJ2-3	TRBV7-8	TRBD2	NA	TGTGCCAGCAGCTTACGGACTAGCCGTACACGCACAGATACGCAGTATTTT	CASSLRTSRTRTDTQYF